The clone carrying this T cell receptor beta chain appeared a single time. At one end the junction does not follow the germline gene, possibly because of a read error. This specimen belongs to a study of ipilimumab plus nivolumab after autologous stem cell transplantation. Study context: Typical patient got 5 ipilimumab doses and about eight nivolumab doses (median).

Generated by immunoSEQ multiplex PCR, the TCRdb table keeps only in-frame clones and is missing some. The data contain around 20,000 clones, 77% of them singletons. Germline CDR1 reads MNHNS; CDR2 reads SASEGT. CDR3 length: 14 residues. This sequence originates from a male donor with diffuse large B-cell lymphoma. The sequencing here drew on PBMCs, taken in a trial of ipilimumab plus nivolumab as post-transplant consolidation. This sequence joins TRBV6-1 and TRBJ2-1; tentative D call: TRBD2 (6 bases). CDR3 amino acids: CASNEAGLYNEQFF. The DNA for the CDR3 is TGTGCCAGCAATGAAGCGGGTCTTTACAATGAGCAGTTCTTC.